This T cell receptor (beta chain) was identified in a study of CD8+CD57+ T cells in acquired aplastic anemia. About the research overall: Mean DNA quantity obtained from sorted CD4+ and CD8+ cells was 3 to 3.5 ug. Healthy donor CD4+ cell samples had a mean of roughly 9.8 million reads. Findings and caveats of the study: Patients shared around 30 CD8+ CDR3 sequences with controls. CD8+ Simpson's diversity did not differ significantly between patients and controls.

About this clonotype: Its antigen is not known.

CDR3 length: 14 residues. Between the trimmed V and J ends, which lost 3 bases and 3 bases, there was a span of 12 bases. Looked up from germline, CDR1 is SGHTA and CDR2 is FQGNSA. For CDR3 and TCR beta VDJ profiling, genomic DNA was the template used. TCRdb ran MiXCR on the reads and lists one entry per CDR3 protein. The sample yields about 180,000 distinct CDR3 sequences, approximately 45% seen once. The TCR was taken from a human donor in good health. Sequencing input: sorted CD4+, CD8+, or CD8+CD57+ T cells (not recorded which) from PBMCs. This chain joins TRBV7-2 and TRBJ2-7, with D perhaps TRBD1 (6 bases). The CDR3 loop is CASSFLGAVYEQYF. The CDR3 region has the DNA TGTGCCAGCAGCTTCTTGGGGGCTGTCTACGAGCAGTACTTC.